These 10 T cell receptor beta chains came from one sample sequenced in a study of shared clonotypes between healthy human individuals. Terminally differentiated effector memory CD45RA+ cells were excluded from the naive CD8 cells, which were CD45RO-negative and positively selected for CCR7. The assay was immunoSEQ multiplex PCR, and TCRdb's table has in-frame clones only and misses some. The repertoire includes about 2.1 million clones, more than 85% of them detected once, and roughly 1.7% sits in the top ten. Sequenced material: naive CD8+ T cells from PBMCs. The receptors were gathered from a man between 18 and 29 years old in good health. Some clones in this sample may be carry-over from other donors' samples.

The CDR3 DNA sequence: TGTGCCAGCAGCCTACTAACCACAGGGGCCCTTGATGAGCAGTTCTTC. Amino acid sequence: CASSLLTTGALDEQFF. The V call is TRBV7-2, the J call TRBJ2-1; 7 bases align to TRBD1. V shed 5 bases, J shed 8 bases, and the junction held 15 bases outside the gene matches. CDR3 length: 16 residues. In germline, CDR1 is SGHTA, CDR2 FQGNSA.

This clone was seen only once. V usage is TRBV18 and J usage is TRBJ2-7, with 9 bases fitting TRBD1. Germline CDR1 and CDR2: KGHSH and LQKENI. Trimming took 6 bases from V and 2 from J; bases not matched to a gene: 14. CDR3 length equals 17 residues. CDR3 in amino acids: CASSSRDRAYSAYEQYF. CDR3 sequence (DNA): TGTGCCAGCTCTTCTAGGGACAGGGCTTACTCGGCCTACGAGCAGTACTTC. Filled out from reference TRBV18 and TRBJ2-7, the complete variable domain reads NAGVMQNPRHLVRRRGQEARLRCSPMKGHSHVYWYRQLPEEGLKFMVYLQKENIIDESGMPKERFSAEFPKEGPSILRIQQVVRGDSAAYFCASSSRDRAYSAYEQYFGPGTRLTVT.

The rearrangement joins TRBV6-1 to TRBJ1-1; D might be TRBD1 (6 bases). Deletions cut 2 bases from V and 5 bases from J, with 24 bases between. CDR3 size: 18 residues. From germline, CDR1 is MNHNS and CDR2 SASEGT. This chain's CDR3 is CASSESWDLRGRGTEAFF. CDR3 nucleotides: TGTGCCAGCAGTGAATCGTGGGATTTGAGGGGGAGAGGAACTGAAGCTTTCTTT.

The gene calls are TRBV29-1 and TRBJ1-2; a possible D gene is TRBD1 (5 bases). The V end was cut by 2 bases, the J end by 2 bases, with 15 bases between. CDR1 is SQVTM, CDR2 ANQGSEA, per germline. The CDR3 sequence is 15 residues long. Here the CDR3 reads CSVEPRGSANYGYTF. The CDR3 bases are TGCAGCGTTGAACCTAGGGGCAGCGCGAACTATGGCTACACCTTC.

A few counts support this clone. The chain combines TRBV9 with TRBJ1-4; D gene ambiguous. Germline CDR1 is SGDLS and CDR2 is YYNGEE. This CDR3 comprises 14 residues. Trimming left V 4 bases short and J 4 bases short, with 11 bases between. CDR3 sequence (DNA): TGTGCCAGCAGCATCGGACGGTTTAATGAAAAACTGTTTTTT. Protein: CASSIGRFNEKLFF.

The chain carries TRBV19 and TRBJ1-1, with a tentative D call TRBD1 (5 bases). Between the trimmed V and J ends, which lost 7 bases and 2 bases, there was a span of 20 bases. Germline CDR1 and CDR2: LNHDA and SQIVND (reference sequence). This CDR3 spans 16 amino acids. The CDR3 DNA reads as TGTGCCAGTATCCCTAGGAAGCAGGGAGAAAACACTGAAGCTTTCTTT. Protein: CASIPRKQGENTEAFF.

This chain joins TRBV30 and TRBJ1-6; TRBD1 is a possible D gene (6 bases). V gave up 0 bases and J gave up 15 bases, with 15 bases separating them. Germline loops: CDR1 GTSNPN, CDR2 SVGIG (reference sequence). There are 13 residues in the CDR3. The CDR3, as DNA: TGTGCCTGGAGTGTACGAGCCCGGGGGCTCCTCCACTTT. This sequence encodes CAWSVRARGLLHF. Combining the CDR3 with reference TRBV30 and TRBJ1-6 gives the whole variable domain SQTIHQWPATLVQPVGSPLSLECTVEGTSNPNLYWYRQAAGRGLQLLFYSVGIGQISSEVPQNLSASRPQDRQFILSSKKLLLSDSGFYLCAWSVRARGLLHFGNGTRLTVT.

The V call is TRBV19, the J call TRBJ1-5; no clear D gene. Germline CDR1 is LNHDA and CDR2 is SQIVND (reference sequence). The V end was cut by 3 bases, the J end by 2 bases, with 11 bases between. The CDR3 length is 15 residues. The CDR3 protein is CASSMSVTGNQPQHF. The DNA for the CDR3 is TGTGCCAGTAGTATGTCGGTGACGGGCAATCAGCCCCAGCATTTT.

This clone was seen only once. The chain is built from TRBV9 and TRBJ2-5; 11 bases agree with TRBD1. Judging by the DNA end, TRBJ2-7 fits better; the J call may be wrong. CDR3 length: 14 residues. Germline V gene data show CDR1 as SGDLS and CDR2 as YYNGEE. DNA of the CDR3: TGTGCCAGCAGCGAAGGGACAGGGGGCTACGAGCAGTACTTC. Its translation: CASSEGTGGYEQYF.

There are a few counts of this clone. CDR3 sequence (DNA): TGTGCCTGGAGTGTGGTTACAGAGAACACTGAAGCTTTCTTT. Amino acid sequence: CAWSVVTENTEAFF. The rearrangement uses TRBV30 and TRBJ1-1; D unresolved. CDR3 length: 14 residues. Germline assignment: CDR1 GTSNPN and CDR2 SVGIG (reference sequence). V lost 0 bases, J lost 1 base, and 9 bases lay in between.